The sequence of this TCR beta chain was determined in a study of blood T cell repertoires in COVID-19. Study in general: PBMCs, B-cell-depleted T cells, or T cells provided the cDNA or gDNA that made up the material.

Produced via immunoSEQ multiplex PCR; TCRdb's table is partial and in-frame only. This sample has some 350,000 clones, with about 90% found just once. The CDR3 is made up of 13 amino acids. Trimming cost V 3 bases and J 6 bases, with 9 bases left between them. CDR1 and CDR2 from the germline V gene are MRHNA and SNTAGT. It was during active infection that Seattle patients were enrolled and then longitudinally followed. Sequencing was done on a sample of peripheral blood. This receptor was obtained from a woman in her forties or fifties with COVID-19, enrolled during active disease. The V call is TRBV6-4, the J call TRBJ1-5; unclear D gene. DNA of the CDR3: TGTGCCAGCAGTGAAGAGGCATTTCAGCCCCAGCATTTT. Its protein product is CASSEEAFQPQHF.